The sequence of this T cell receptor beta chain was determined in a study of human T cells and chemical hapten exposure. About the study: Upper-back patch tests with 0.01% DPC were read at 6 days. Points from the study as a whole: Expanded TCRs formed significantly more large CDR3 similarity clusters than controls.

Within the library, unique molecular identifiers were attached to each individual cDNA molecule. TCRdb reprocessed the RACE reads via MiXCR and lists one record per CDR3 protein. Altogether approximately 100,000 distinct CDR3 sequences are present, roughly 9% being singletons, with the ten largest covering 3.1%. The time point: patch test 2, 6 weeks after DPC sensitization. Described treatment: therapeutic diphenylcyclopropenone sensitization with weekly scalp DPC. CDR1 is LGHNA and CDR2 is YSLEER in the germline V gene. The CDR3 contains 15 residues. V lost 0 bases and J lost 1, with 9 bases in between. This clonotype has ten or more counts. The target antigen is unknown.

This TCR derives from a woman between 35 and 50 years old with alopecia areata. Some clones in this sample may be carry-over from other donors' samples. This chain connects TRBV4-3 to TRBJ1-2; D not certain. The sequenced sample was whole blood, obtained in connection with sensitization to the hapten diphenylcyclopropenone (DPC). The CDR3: CASSQDYLVNYGYTF. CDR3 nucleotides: TGCGCCAGCAGCCAAGATTACCTTGTTAACTATGGCTACACCTTC.